The source of this TCR beta chain is a study of molecular identifiers for immune sequencing clone quantification (dated by TCRdb to 2016 to 2019). As for the study more broadly: For a replicate experiment, RNA from roughly 18,000 or 92,000 naive CD8 T cells was divided into five aliquots, of which four were sequenced. This methods study benchmarked molecular-identifier clustering-based TCR repertoire sequencing (MIDCIRS) and TCR RNA copy counting, using CD8 T cells to do so. The full study reports these points: Identical TCR molecules sharing a barcode could cause highly expanded clone sizes to be underestimated. Spiked-in Jurkat TCR RNA equal to a single cell's worth was reported to be detectable even within one million naive CD8 T cells. When barcode sub-clustering was left out, chimeric consensus sequences inflated TCR diversity, with chimeras reaching as high as 47%. The naive libraries included spiked-in Jurkat TCR RNA (roughly nine copies' worth), and this RNA is not part of the donor repertoire. Modeling gave 3 to 3.5 recovered TCR RNA copies per cell versus about ten by digital PCR, implying approximately 30% capture efficiency. In CMV-specific effector cells, over 99% of molecules were held by clones above 20 RNA copies, whereas under 1% of molecules were held by such clones in naive cells.

As regards this clonotype: The clone's antigen remains unknown. A read error may be the cause here, since a much bigger clone is one base away.

Library creation used PCR. The listed sequencing device is Illumina HiSeq 4000. Preparation of bulk TCR libraries followed a previously described approach, with the TCR primers listed in Table S5. The Qiagen AllPrep DNA/RNA kit was used to purify total RNA. Before any analysis, reads coming from multiple sequencing runs of the same library were combined into one pool. The authors' analysis ran thus. Reads were retained only if their TCR constant sequence matched exactly, and those retained reads were trimmed to 150 nt and grouped according to their 12-nt molecular barcodes. Reads inside each barcode group were sub-clustered using a 15% Levenshtein threshold, and a quality-weighted consensus sequence was constructed for each RNA molecule. Non-functional sequences were removed, as were lower-count sequences one edit away from another. Based on fitting two negative binomial distributions, any barcode sub-cluster with under 20% of the maximum read count was discarded. The raw public data were reprocessed by TCRdb itself: fastp quality trimming at Q25, MiXCR clonotype calling, in-frame beta chains only. Each record represents a unique CDR3 protein, reported with the most common genes and DNA among its rows. The V and J calls reflect TCRdb's pipeline rather than the authors' work. This sample has about 640,000 distinct CDR3 sequences in its table, and about 20% of those were observed once. Clones ranked in the top ten supply roughly 0.83% of the sample.

Libraries of naive CD8 T cells were built from anywhere between about 17,000 and 1,000,000 sorted cells, with 10%, 30% or 50% of the purified RNA used. Naive CD8 T cells were FACS-sorted as CD8+CD4-CCR7+CD45RA+ on a BD FACSAria II into RLT Plus buffer. To test detection sensitivity, Jurkat RNA equal to ten TCR copies was added to samples of about 20,000-1,000,000 naive CD8 T cells. Enrichment of CD8 T cells was performed with RosetteSep CD8+ T Cell Enrichment Cocktail and Ficoll-Paque, after which ACK red cell lysis was carried out. The receptor's source is a human donor in good health. Some libraries in this study had Jurkat cell RNA spiked in. Sequences were obtained from naive CD8+ T cells from blood, with Jurkat cell RNA spiked in. The cell subset or site tag for this specimen amounts to: FACS-sorted CD8+CD4-CCR7+CD45RA+ naive T cells.

The CDR3 protein sequence reads: CAGSQDPESNQPQHF. The nucleotide sequence reads as follows: TGTGCCGGCAGCCAAGATCCAGAATCTAATCAGCCCCAGCATTTT. This sequence uses TRBV4-2 and TRBJ1-5, with no confidently assigned D gene. Including cysteine and phenylalanine, the CDR3 has 15 amino acids. Just the 45-base CDR3 DNA is kept, in frame starting at base 1. CDR1 and CDR2, looked up from the germline V gene, are LGHNA and YNFKEQ.